The clone carrying this T cell receptor (beta chain) showed up many times. Its antigen is not identified. The record originates from a study of CD8 T cells in ankylosing spondylitis. Study-level points and caveats: Made up of under 10 highly homologous variants, a TCR beta motif appeared characteristic of ankylosing spondylitis blood.

Each CDR3 protein is one row after TCRdb ran MiXCR on the 5' RACE reads. The sample includes 150,000 to 200,000 distinct CDR3 sequences, 15% to 20% of them seen just once. This CDR3 is built from 19 residues. Germline V gene lookup returns CDR1 KGHDR and CDR2 SFDVKD. Trimming took 6 bases from V and 0 from J, leaving 20 bases between them. Sequenced material: blood, either unsorted or a sorted T cell fraction (not recorded which). The receptor was derived from a male donor aged 10-29 years with ankylosing spondylitis or in good health (not recorded which). The V gene is TRBV24-1, the J gene TRBJ2-6; D unresolved. The CDR3 reads CATSLGPLKTGSGANVLTF. The CDR3 DNA reads TGTGCCACCAGTCTCGGCCCTTTGAAAACGGGCTCTGGGGCCAACGTCCTGACTTTC.